This is a list of T cell receptor beta chains from one sample in a study of blood T cell repertoires in COVID-19. Clones were read by immunoSEQ multiplex PCR, and TCRdb kept only the in-frame ones, dropping some. Found here are about 230,000 clones, more than 75% of them singletons; the top ten hold around 0.96%. The sample consisted of peripheral blood. The source is a middle-aged man with acute or convalescent COVID-19. CDR3s include the opening cysteine and the closing phenylalanine or tryptophan. Fields, in order: CDR3 length, J gene, V gene, CDR3 protein.

len: 15; j_gene: TRBJ2-1; v_gene: TRBV5-1; CDR3aa: CASTTTSGTYNEQFF
len: 12; j_gene: TRBJ2-3; v_gene: TRBV11-3; CDR3aa: CASSQGRDTQYF
len: 16; j_gene: TRBJ2-3; v_gene: TRBV4-1; CDR3aa: CASSYRGTSATDTQYF
len: 14; j_gene: TRBJ1-1; v_gene: TRBV5-4; CDR3aa: CASSLDGSEAGAFF
len: 11; j_gene: TRBJ1-2; v_gene: TRBV29-1; CDR3aa: CSAGQGAGYTF
len: 11; j_gene: TRBJ2-1; v_gene: TRBV27; CDR3aa: CASHRGDEQFF
len: 15; j_gene: TRBJ2-1; v_gene: TRBV5-1; CDR3aa: CASSSAGQETNEQFF
len: 15; j_gene: TRBJ2-1; v_gene: TRBV5-1; CDR3aa: CASSSHPGQGGLQFF
len: 13; j_gene: TRBJ2-1; v_gene: TRBV2; CDR3aa: CASRTGAYNEQFF
len: 12; j_gene: TRBJ1-2; v_gene: TRBV6-5; CDR3aa: CATNTGAYGYTF
len: 15; j_gene: TRBJ1-6; v_gene: TRBV18; CDR3aa: CASSLNAKGGSPLHF
len: 16; j_gene: TRBJ1-6; v_gene: TRBV14; CDR3aa: CASSQDWREGNSPLHF
len: 14; j_gene: TRBJ1-3; v_gene: TRBV5-4; CDR3aa: CASSNGHSGNTIYF
len: 15; j_gene: TRBJ2-7; v_gene: TRBV3-1/TRBV3-2; CDR3aa: CASSHRGGGRYEQYF
len: 15; j_gene: TRBJ1-2; v_gene: TRBV4-1; CDR3aa: CASSQVTGAGYGYTF
len: 14; j_gene: TRBJ1-2; v_gene: TRBV6-5; CDR3aa: CASTTGISNYGYTF
len: 15; j_gene: TRBJ1-4; v_gene: TRBV15; CDR3aa: CATSRDLNSNEKLFF
len: 16; j_gene: TRBJ2-5; v_gene: TRBV6-6; CDR3aa: CASSQRRDKTGETQYF
len: 16; j_gene: TRBJ2-3; v_gene: TRBV7-9; CDR3aa: CASSHRAAQVTDTQYF
len: 15; j_gene: TRBJ1-3; v_gene: TRBV7-9; CDR3aa: CASSDRTGSGNTIYF
len: 15; j_gene: TRBJ2-1; v_gene: TRBV5-1; CDR3aa: CASSLEGGTYNEQFF
len: 13; j_gene: TRBJ1-2; v_gene: TRBV5-1; CDR3aa: CASSLSGSYGYTF
len: 17; j_gene: TRBJ1-4; v_gene: TRBV9; CDR3aa: CASSGYKASGGNEKLFF
len: 14; j_gene: TRBJ1-3; v_gene: TRBV19; CDR3aa: CASGHRGLGNTIYF
len: 14; j_gene: TRBJ1-1; v_gene: TRBV5-5; CDR3aa: CASSNGQANTEAFF
len: 15; j_gene: TRBJ1-2; v_gene: TRBV10-3; CDR3aa: CAISELGQKKDGYTF
len: 15; j_gene: TRBJ2-2; v_gene: TRBV9; CDR3aa: CASTTSGGYTGELFF
len: 16; j_gene: TRBJ1-6; v_gene: TRBV5-6; CDR3aa: CASNRMDRVHNSPLHF
len: 12; j_gene: TRBJ2-7; v_gene: TRBV2; CDR3aa: CASRAGPYEQYF
len: 13; j_gene: TRBJ1-2; v_gene: TRBV6-5; CDR3aa: CATRDTAYYGYTF
len: 13; j_gene: TRBJ1-1; v_gene: TRBV27; CDR3aa: CASSFAGSTEAFF
len: 16; j_gene: TRBJ1-2; v_gene: TRBV5-1; CDR3aa: CASSLGQGKGVDGYTF
len: 12; j_gene: TRBJ1-1; v_gene: TRBV2; CDR3aa: CASSTNSNEAFF
len: 13; j_gene: TRBJ1-3; v_gene: TRBV4-2; CDR3aa: CASSQDVGNTIYF
len: 12; j_gene: TRBJ2-7; v_gene: TRBV28; CDR3aa: CASSPGGYEQYF
len: 13; j_gene: TRBJ2-3; v_gene: TRBV5-1; CDR3aa: CASRLDRGDTQYF
len: 15; j_gene: TRBJ2-5; v_gene: TRBV2; CDR3aa: CASTPPTVSAETQYF
len: 15; j_gene: TRBJ2-2; v_gene: TRBV28; CDR3aa: CASSFIDREAGELFF
len: 14; j_gene: TRBJ1-1; v_gene: TRBV7-2; CDR3aa: CASSAGGPNTEAFF
len: 15; j_gene: TRBJ1-1; v_gene: TRBV5-1; CDR3aa: CASRTGGIENTEAFF
len: 16; j_gene: TRBJ1-2; v_gene: TRBV18; CDR3aa: CASSPKDRGRVYGYTF
len: 14; j_gene: TRBJ1-1; v_gene: TRBV7-9; CDR3aa: CASSPGQVDTEAFF
len: 13; j_gene: TRBJ2-7; v_gene: TRBV18; CDR3aa: CASSHDRSYEQYF
len: 15; j_gene: TRBJ2-5; v_gene: TRBV5-1; CDR3aa: CASSWTLAHEETQYF
len: 11; j_gene: TRBJ1-4; v_gene: TRBV29-1; CDR3aa: CSVATNEKLFF
len: 15; j_gene: TRBJ1-1; v_gene: TRBV5-1; CDR3aa: CASSPATGAPLEAFF
len: 15; j_gene: TRBJ1-1; v_gene: TRBV30; CDR3aa: CAWSRRERRNTEAFF
len: 13; j_gene: TRBJ1-6; v_gene: TRBV30; CDR3aa: CAWSDGGGSPLHF
len: 12; j_gene: TRBJ2-5; v_gene: TRBV24-1; CDR3aa: CATSDPRETQYF
len: 15; j_gene: TRBJ2-1; v_gene: TRBV7-2; CDR3aa: CASSSTSGGDLEQFF